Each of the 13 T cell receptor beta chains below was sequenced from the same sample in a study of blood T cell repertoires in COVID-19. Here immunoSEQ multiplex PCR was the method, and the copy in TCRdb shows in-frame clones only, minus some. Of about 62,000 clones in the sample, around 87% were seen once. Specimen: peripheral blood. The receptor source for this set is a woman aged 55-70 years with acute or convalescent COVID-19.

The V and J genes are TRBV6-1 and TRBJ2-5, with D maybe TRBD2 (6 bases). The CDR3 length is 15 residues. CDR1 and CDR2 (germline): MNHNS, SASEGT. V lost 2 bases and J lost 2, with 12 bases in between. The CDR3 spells CASSEWGRSQETQYF. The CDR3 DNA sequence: TGTGCCAGCAGTGAATGGGGGAGGAGTCAAGAGACCCAGTACTTC.

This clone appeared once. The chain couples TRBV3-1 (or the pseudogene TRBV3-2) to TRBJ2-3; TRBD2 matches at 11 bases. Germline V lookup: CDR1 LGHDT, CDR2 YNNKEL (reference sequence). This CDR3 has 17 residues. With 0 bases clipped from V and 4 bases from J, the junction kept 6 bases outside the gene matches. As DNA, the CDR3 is TGTGCCAGCAGCCAAGAAGGAACTAGCGGGAGTGCAGATACGCAGTATTTT. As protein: CASSQEGTSGSADTQYF.

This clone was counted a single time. The CDR3 protein is CASSRHQAGWGTGELFF. In DNA, the CDR3 is TGTGCCAGTAGTAGGCATCAGGCGGGATGGGGCACCGGGGAGCTGTTTTTT. The chain carries TRBV19 and TRBJ2-2; D possibly corresponds to TRBD2 (6 bases). CDR1 and CDR2 (germline): LNHDA, SQIVND (reference sequence). This CDR3 is 17 amino acids long. Trimming cost V 4 bases and J 4 bases, with 19 bases left between them.

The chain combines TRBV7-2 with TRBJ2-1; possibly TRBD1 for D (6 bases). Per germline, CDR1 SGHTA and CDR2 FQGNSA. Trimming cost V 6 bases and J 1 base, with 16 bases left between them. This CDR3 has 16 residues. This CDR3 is CASSPGQGFSYNEQFF. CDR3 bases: TGTGCCAGCAGTCCGGGGCAGGGGTTTTCCTACAATGAGCAGTTCTTC.

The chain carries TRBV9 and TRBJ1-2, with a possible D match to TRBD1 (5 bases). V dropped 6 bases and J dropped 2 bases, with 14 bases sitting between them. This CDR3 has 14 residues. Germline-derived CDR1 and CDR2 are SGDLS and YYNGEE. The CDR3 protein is CASTSHGGNYGYTF. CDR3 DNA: TGTGCCAGCACCTCCCACGGGGGGAACTATGGCTACACCTTC. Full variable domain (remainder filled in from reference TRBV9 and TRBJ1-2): DSGVTQTPKHLITATGQRVTLRCSPRSGDLSVYWYQQSLDQGLQFLIQYYNGEERAKGNILERFSAQQFPDLHSELNLSSLELGDSALYFCASTSHGGNYGYTFGSGTRLTVV.

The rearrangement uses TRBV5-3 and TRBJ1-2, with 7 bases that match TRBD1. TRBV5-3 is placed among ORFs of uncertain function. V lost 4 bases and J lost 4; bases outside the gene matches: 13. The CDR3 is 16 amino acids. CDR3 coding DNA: TGTGCCAGAAGCCCATCACGGCAGGGGGTTCTCTATGGCTACACCTTC. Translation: CARSPSRQGVLYGYTF.

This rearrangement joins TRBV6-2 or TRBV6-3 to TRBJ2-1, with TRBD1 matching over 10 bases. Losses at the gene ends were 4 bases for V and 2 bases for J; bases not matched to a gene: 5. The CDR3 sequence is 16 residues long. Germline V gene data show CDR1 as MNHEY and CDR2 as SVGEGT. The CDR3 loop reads CASSSPGQGPYNEQFF. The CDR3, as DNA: TGTGCCAGCAGTTCTCCGGGACAGGGGCCCTACAATGAGCAGTTCTTC.

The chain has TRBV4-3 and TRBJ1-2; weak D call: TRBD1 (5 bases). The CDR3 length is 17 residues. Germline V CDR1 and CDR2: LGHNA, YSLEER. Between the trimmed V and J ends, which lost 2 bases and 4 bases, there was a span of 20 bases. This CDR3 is CASSQHRAGPSLYGYTF. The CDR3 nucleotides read TGCGCCAGCAGCCAACATCGGGCGGGACCCTCTCTCTATGGCTACACCTTC.

Here the CDR3 reads CASSSLAGGQDTQYF. CDR3 sequence (DNA): TGCGCCAGCAGCTCACTAGCGGGGGGGCAAGATACGCAGTATTTT. The rearrangement uses TRBV5-1 and TRBJ2-3; TRBD2 aligns across 13 bases. The V gene end was trimmed by 3 bases and the J gene end by 5 bases; junction bases not matched to a gene: 3. Germline V gene lookup returns CDR1 SGHRS and CDR2 YFSETQ. This CDR3 spans 15 amino acids.

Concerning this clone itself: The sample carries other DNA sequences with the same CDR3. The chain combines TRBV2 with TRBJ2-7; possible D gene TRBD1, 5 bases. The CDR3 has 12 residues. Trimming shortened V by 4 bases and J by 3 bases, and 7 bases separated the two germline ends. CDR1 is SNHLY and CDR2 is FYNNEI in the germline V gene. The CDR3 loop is CASSAQGYEQYV. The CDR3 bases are TGTGCCAGCAGTGCCCAGGGCTACGAGCAGTACGTC.

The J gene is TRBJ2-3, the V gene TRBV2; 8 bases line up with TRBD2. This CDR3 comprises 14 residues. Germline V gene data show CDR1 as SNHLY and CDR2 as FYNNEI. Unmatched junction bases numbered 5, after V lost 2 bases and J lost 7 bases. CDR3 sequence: CASSEPGGRHTQYF. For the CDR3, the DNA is TGTGCCAGCAGTGAACCGGGGGGGCGTCATACGCAGTATTTT.

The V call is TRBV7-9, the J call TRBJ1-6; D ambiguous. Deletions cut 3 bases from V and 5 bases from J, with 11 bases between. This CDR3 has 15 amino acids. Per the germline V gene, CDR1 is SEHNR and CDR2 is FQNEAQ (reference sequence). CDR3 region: CASSFLTEDNSPLHF. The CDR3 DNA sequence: TGTGCCAGCAGCTTTCTAACAGAAGATAATTCACCCCTCCACTTT. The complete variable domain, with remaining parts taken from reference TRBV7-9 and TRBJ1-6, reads DTGVSQNPRHKITKRGQNVTFRCDPISEHNRLYWYRQTLGQGPEFLTYFQNEAQLEKSRLLSDRFSAERPKGSFSTLEIQRTEQGDSAMYLCASSFLTEDNSPLHFGNGTRLTVT.

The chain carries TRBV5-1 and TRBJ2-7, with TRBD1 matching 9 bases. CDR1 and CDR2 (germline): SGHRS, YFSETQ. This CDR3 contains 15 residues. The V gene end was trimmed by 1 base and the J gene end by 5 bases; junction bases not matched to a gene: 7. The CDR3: CASSLRWGQGDEQYV. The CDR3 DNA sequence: TGCGCCAGCAGCTTGAGGTGGGGACAGGGTGACGAGCAGTACGTC.